These 10 T cell receptor beta chains came from one sample sequenced in a study of cytomegalovirus exposure and HLA in healthy donors. Assay used: immunoSEQ multiplex PCR; TCRdb lists only in-frame clones, some missing. The data contain about 89,000 clones, roughly 80% of them singletons. Source material: PBMCs. The receptors stem from a woman aged 18-29 years in good health and CMV-seropositive.

This chain links TRBV5-1 with TRBJ1-4; D perhaps matches TRBD1 (6 bases). The V and J ends lost 0 bases and 6 bases respectively, with 12 bases between them. The CDR3 loop spans 15 amino acids. CDR1 is SGHRS, CDR2 YFSETQ, per germline. CDR3 region: CASSLETGEDEKLFF. The DNA of the CDR3 is TGCGCCAGCAGCTTGGAGACAGGCGAAGATGAAAAACTGTTTTTT. Full variable domain (outside the CDR3, taken from reference TRBV5-1 and TRBJ1-4): KAGVTQTPRYLIKTRGQQVTLSCSPISGHRSVSWYQQTPGQGLQFLFEYFSETQRNKGNFPGRFSGRQFSNSRSEMNVSTLELGDSALYLCASSLETGEDEKLFFGSGTQLSVL.

The chain uses TRBV5-1 and TRBJ2-1, with 9 bases matching TRBD1. Germline loops: CDR1 SGHRS, CDR2 YFSETQ. V was clipped by 5 bases and J by 4 bases; unmatched bases: 16. This CDR3 region has 18 residues. The CDR3 loop reads CASRPTGGIILRYNEQFF. The CDR3 coding sequence is TGCGCCAGCAGACCTACAGGGGGCATTATTTTAAGGTACAATGAGCAGTTCTTC.

The genes are TRBV5-6 and TRBJ2-7, with 10 bases fitting TRBD2. V trimming: 0 bases; J trimming: 3 bases; junction bases outside the gene matches: 3. The CDR3 sequence is 15 residues long. Germline V gives CDR1 SGHDT, CDR2 YYEEEE. The CDR3 region has the DNA TGTGCCAGCAGCTTGGGGGCTAGCGGGGGCTACGAGCAGTACTTC. Protein: CASSLGASGGYEQYF.

V is TRBV9 and J is TRBJ2-1; 11 bases match TRBD2. Germline values: CDR1 SGDLS, CDR2 YYNGEE. The J segment lost 6 bases and the V segment lost 3 bases, leaving 8 bases of the junction unmatched. The length of the CDR3 is 16 residues. The CDR3 region is CASSADLAGGLNEQFF. CDR3 in DNA: TGTGCCAGCAGCGCCGACCTAGCGGGGGGCCTCAATGAGCAGTTCTTC.

This rearrangement joins TRBV28 to TRBJ2-7; 9 nucleotides align to TRBD2. The germline V gene has CDR1 MDHEN and CDR2 SYDVKM. This CDR3 region has 14 residues. V dropped 1 base and J dropped 4; count of bases not matched to a gene: 2. CDR3 nucleotide sequence: TGTGCCAGCAGTTTATCTAGCGGGGAGTACGAGCAGTACTTC. Translating it yields CASSLSSGEYEQYF.

V gene TRBV7-9 combines with J gene TRBJ2-1; 10 bases map to TRBD2. Trimming cost V 1 base and J 8 bases; bases outside gene matches: 8. There are 16 residues in the CDR3. Germline lookup yields CDR1 SEHNR and CDR2 FQNEAQ (reference sequence). CDR3 sequence (DNA): TGTGCCAGCAGCTTAGGTACTAGCGGGGAAGTCGATGAGCAGTTCTTC. It yields the protein CASSLGTSGEVDEQFF.

The chain combines TRBV11-2 with TRBJ1-4; no clear D gene. Germline V gene sequence: CDR1 SGHAT, CDR2 FQNNGV. With 0 bases removed from V and 7 bases from J, the gap between germline ends came to 12 bases. This CDR3 is 15 amino acids long. CDR3 amino acids: CASSLDRGRGEKLFF. In DNA form, the CDR3 reads TGTGCCAGCAGCTTAGATCGTGGGCGTGGTGAAAAACTGTTTTTT. Full variable domain (outside the CDR3, taken from reference TRBV11-2 and TRBJ1-4): EAGVAQSPRYKIIEKRQSVAFWCNPISGHATLYWYQQILGQGPKLLIQFQNNGVVDDSQLPKDRFSAERLKGVDSTLKIQPAKLEDSAVYLCASSLDRGRGEKLFFGSGTQLSVL.

J is TRBJ2-7 and V is TRBV13; D is undetermined. The germline V gene has CDR1 PRHDT and CDR2 FYEKMQ (reference sequence). The CDR3 length is 13 residues. V lost 5 bases and J lost 5, with 13 bases in between. The CDR3 DNA reads as TGTGCCAGCAGCCTCGCCGACATACACGAGCAGTACTTC. Amino acid sequence: CASSLADIHEQYF.

The rearrangement uses TRBV5-1 and TRBJ1-2, with a weak D call TRBD1 (6 bases). Germline CDR1 SGHRS, CDR2 YFSETQ. This CDR3 comprises 14 residues. Trimming removed 3 bases from V and 2 bases from J, with 11 bases in between. CDR3 nucleotide sequence: TGCGCCAGCAGCTATGGGACACCAAACTATGGCTACACCTTC. Translating gives CASSYGTPNYGYTF.

This chain connects TRBV5-1 to TRBJ2-5; D unclear. Germline assignment: CDR1 SGHRS and CDR2 YFSETQ. V shed 2 bases and J shed 3 bases, with 8 bases lying between them. The length of the CDR3 is 13 residues. In nucleotides, the CDR3 is TGCGCCAGCAGCTTAAGCCCCGAAGAGACCCAGTACTTC. Encoded protein: CASSLSPEETQYF.